The T cell receptor (beta chain) described here comes from a study of blood T cell repertoires in COVID-19. At the level of the study: Sites in the United States, Italy and Spain provided acute and convalescent COVID-19 samples. Sources were T cells, B-cell-depleted T cells, or PBMCs; the material itself was cDNA or gDNA.

Trimming took 6 bases from V and 4 from J, leaving 15 bases between them. Per the germline V gene, CDR1 is SNHLY and CDR2 is FYNNEI. The CDR3 is 14 amino acids. Original analysis: Nucleated cell counts were estimated from reference gene primer amplification. The data were produced by immunoSEQ multiplex PCR, yet TCRdb's version contains in-frame clones alone and is incomplete. V and J calls plus clone size are reproduced from that table; the DNA served to infer D and trimming. The sample shows fewer than 350,000 clones, about 90% of them seen only once. The sample holds one count of this clone. The genes are TRBV2 and TRBJ1-1; D might be TRBD1 (5 bases). The sequence derives from a woman aged 50 to 65 who had recovered from COVID-19. The sequencing input was peripheral blood. CDR3 region: CASRTSSGGTEAFF. For the CDR3, the DNA is TGTGCCAGCAGGACAAGCTCGGGGGGCACTGAAGCTTTCTTT.